The rows below give T cell receptor beta chains drawn from one sample of a study of identifying expanded T cells in peripheral blood. Assay: immunoSEQ multiplex PCR; the TCRdb copy retains only in-frame clones and omits some. The repertoire holds 70,000 to 100,000 clones, approximately 84% seen once, with roughly 5.9% in the top ten. Sample: blood. The receptors were gathered from a person aged 18 to 70 in good health. CDR3s include the opening cysteine and the closing phenylalanine or tryptophan. Each record gives: J gene, V gene, clone size, D gene, CDR3 protein, CDR3 DNA. D genes are given only for firm matches. Expanded clones are given a class, and other clones once, few, many or no size at all.

j_call: TRBJ2-7; v_call: TRBV5-1; clone_size: NA; d_call: TRBD1; cdr3_aa: CASSLDGQASREQYF; cdr3_nt: TGCGCCAGCAGCCTGGATGGACAGGCCTCCCGCGAGCAGTACTTC
j_call: TRBJ1-3; v_call: TRBV14; clone_size: NA; d_call: NA; cdr3_aa: CASSPKIFPSGNTIYF; cdr3_nt: TGTGCCAGCAGCCCAAAGATTTTCCCCTCTGGAAACACCATATATTTT
j_call: TRBJ1-4; v_call: TRBV5-6; clone_size: NA; d_call: NA; cdr3_aa: CASSLSWSGNEKLFF; cdr3_nt: TGTGCCAGCAGCTTAAGTTGGTCCGGGAACGAAAAACTGTTTTTT
j_call: TRBJ2-7; v_call: TRBV6-5; clone_size: NA; d_call: NA; cdr3_aa: CASRYDYEQYF; cdr3_nt: TGTGCCAGCAGGTACGACTACGAGCAGTACTTC
j_call: TRBJ2-7; v_call: TRBV5-1; clone_size: NA; d_call: NA; cdr3_aa: CASRAGTPLSYEQYF; cdr3_nt: TGCGCCTCGCGAGCAGGGACCCCCCTCTCCTACGAGCAGTACTTC
j_call: TRBJ2-7; v_call: TRBV6-1; clone_size: NA; d_call: NA; cdr3_aa: CASSEYRNYEQYF; cdr3_nt: TGTGCCAGCAGTGAATACAGGAACTACGAGCAGTACTTC
j_call: TRBJ2-1; v_call: TRBV2; clone_size: NA; d_call: NA; cdr3_aa: CASQTGIWSNEQFF; cdr3_nt: TGTGCCAGCCAAACAGGGATTTGGTCGAATGAGCAGTTCTTC
j_call: TRBJ1-2; v_call: TRBV5-1; clone_size: NA; d_call: NA; cdr3_aa: CASREWAARTGDYGYTF; cdr3_nt: TGCGCCAGCAGGGAGTGGGCCGCTAGGACTGGCGACTATGGCTACACCTTC
j_call: TRBJ2-3; v_call: TRBV6-6; clone_size: NA; d_call: TRBD2; cdr3_aa: CASTLGGGGRGDTQYF; cdr3_nt: TGTGCCAGCACCCTGGGGGGCGGGGGGCGAGGAGATACGCAGTATTTT
j_call: TRBJ2-7; v_call: TRBV25-1; clone_size: NA; d_call: TRBD1; cdr3_aa: CASSPSPGTARYEQYF; cdr3_nt: TGTGCCAGCAGCCCCTCGCCCGGGACAGCCCGCTACGAGCAGTACTTC
j_call: TRBJ1-2; v_call: TRBV5-6; clone_size: NA; d_call: NA; cdr3_aa: CASSLGGRNYGYTF; cdr3_nt: TGTGCCAGCAGCTTGGGGGGAAGAAACTATGGCTACACCTTC
j_call: TRBJ2-5; v_call: TRBV7-8; clone_size: NA; d_call: TRBD2; cdr3_aa: CASSVSGEETQYF; cdr3_nt: TGTGCCAGCAGCGTTAGCGGGGAAGAGACCCAGTACTTC
j_call: TRBJ2-3; v_call: TRBV14; clone_size: NA; d_call: TRBD1; cdr3_aa: CASSQGTGVKTDTQYF; cdr3_nt: TGTGCCAGCAGCCAGGGGACAGGGGTAAAAACAGATACGCAGTATTTT
j_call: TRBJ2-3; v_call: TRBV11-1; clone_size: NA; d_call: TRBD1; cdr3_aa: CASSLGTGSLNTQYF; cdr3_nt: TGTGCCAGCAGCCTCGGGACAGGGTCATTAAATACGCAGTATTTT
j_call: TRBJ1-6; v_call: TRBV28; clone_size: NA; d_call: NA; cdr3_aa: CASSLLTQTLNSPLHF; cdr3_nt: TGTGCCAGCAGTTTGTTGACACAGACATTAAATTCACCCCTCCACTTT
j_call: TRBJ1-1; v_call: TRBV11-3; clone_size: NA; d_call: NA; cdr3_aa: CASSLAGQFEAFF; cdr3_nt: TGTGCCAGCAGCTTAGCAGGACAGTTTGAAGCTTTCTTT
j_call: TRBJ1-2; v_call: TRBV6-5; clone_size: NA; d_call: NA; cdr3_aa: CASSSGRSYGYTF; cdr3_nt: TGTGCCAGCAGCTCCGGACGGAGCTATGGCTACACCTTC
j_call: TRBJ1-1; v_call: TRBV18; clone_size: NA; d_call: NA; cdr3_aa: CASSATPGVGTEAFF; cdr3_nt: TGTGCCAGCTCCGCAACCCCAGGGGTAGGGACTGAAGCTTTCTTT
j_call: TRBJ2-1; v_call: TRBV5-6; clone_size: NA; d_call: NA; cdr3_aa: CASSSTSGYNEQFF; cdr3_nt: TGTGCCAGCAGCTCCACGTCAGGCTACAATGAGCAGTTCTTC
j_call: TRBJ1-2; v_call: TRBV29-1; clone_size: NA; d_call: NA; cdr3_aa: CSVPGLLGGYTF; cdr3_nt: TGCAGCGTTCCCGGGTTACTCGGTGGCTACACCTTC
j_call: TRBJ1-1; v_call: TRBV6-1; clone_size: NA; d_call: TRBD1; cdr3_aa: CASEDRTNTEAFF; cdr3_nt: TGTGCCAGCGAGGACAGGACGAACACTGAAGCTTTCTTT
j_call: TRBJ2-7; v_call: TRBV6-1; clone_size: NA; d_call: TRBD2; cdr3_aa: CASSEDGGVNF; cdr3_nt: TGTGCCAGCAGTGAAGACGGGGGGGTGAACTTC
j_call: TRBJ1-1; v_call: TRBV29-1; clone_size: NA; d_call: NA; cdr3_aa: CSVLGQVDTEAFF; cdr3_nt: TGCAGCGTTCTAGGGCAGGTGGACACTGAAGCTTTCTTT
j_call: TRBJ2-7; v_call: TRBV7-2; clone_size: NA; d_call: TRBD1; cdr3_aa: CASSSQTGNEQYF; cdr3_nt: TGTGCCAGCAGCTCACAGACAGGGAACGAGCAGTACTTC
j_call: TRBJ1-6; v_call: TRBV9; clone_size: NA; d_call: NA; cdr3_aa: CASSPEWGNSPLHF; cdr3_nt: TGTGCCAGCAGCCCCGAATGGGGAAATTCACCCCTCCACTTT
j_call: TRBJ1-2; v_call: TRBV27; clone_size: NA; d_call: TRBD1; cdr3_aa: CASSLRQGNYGYTF; cdr3_nt: TGTGCCAGCAGTTTACGACAGGGTAACTATGGCTACACCTTC
j_call: TRBJ2-2; v_call: TRBV18; clone_size: once; d_call: TRBD1; cdr3_aa: CASSPTTGVGELFF; cdr3_nt: TGTGCCAGCTCACCGACCACAGGGGTCGGGGAGCTGTTTTTT
j_call: TRBJ1-2; v_call: TRBV6-5; clone_size: NA; d_call: NA; cdr3_aa: CASSRAQGNGYTF; cdr3_nt: TGTGCCAGCAGTAGAGCCCAGGGGAATGGCTACACCTTC
j_call: TRBJ1-1; v_call: TRBV6-5; clone_size: NA; d_call: NA; cdr3_aa: CASSYSSVGDTEAFF; cdr3_nt: TGTGCCAGCAGTTACTCCTCGGTGGGGGACACTGAAGCTTTCTTT
j_call: TRBJ1-4; v_call: TRBV9; clone_size: NA; d_call: TRBD1; cdr3_aa: CASSVAAPGTGVEKLFF; cdr3_nt: TGTGCCAGCAGCGTAGCCGCCCCGGGTACAGGGGTTGAAAAACTGTTTTTT
j_call: TRBJ2-2; v_call: TRBV7-6; clone_size: NA; d_call: TRBD1; cdr3_aa: CASSLQQGGTGELFF; cdr3_nt: TGTGCCAGCAGCCTTCAACAGGGGGGTACCGGGGAGCTGTTTTTT
j_call: TRBJ1-2; v_call: TRBV5-4; clone_size: NA; d_call: TRBD1; cdr3_aa: CASSPTGFDGYTF; cdr3_nt: TGTGCCAGCAGCCCGACAGGGTTCGATGGCTACACCTTC
j_call: TRBJ1-1; v_call: TRBV6-5; clone_size: NA; d_call: TRBD1; cdr3_aa: CASRTGQVTEAFF; cdr3_nt: TGTGCCAGCAGGACAGGGCAGGTCACTGAAGCTTTCTTT
j_call: TRBJ2-3; v_call: TRBV6-1; clone_size: NA; d_call: TRBD1; cdr3_aa: CASPAGQGSDTQYF; cdr3_nt: TGTGCCAGCCCCGCGGGACAGGGCTCAGATACGCAGTATTTT
j_call: TRBJ2-5; v_call: TRBV18; clone_size: NA; d_call: NA; cdr3_aa: CASSPIPQETQYF; cdr3_nt: TGTGCCAGCTCACCAATCCCCCAAGAGACCCAGTACTTC
j_call: TRBJ2-3; v_call: TRBV7-9; clone_size: once; d_call: NA; cdr3_aa: CASSPTLLATTTSTDTQYF; cdr3_nt: TGTGCCAGCAGCCCCACACTACTAGCTACTACAACTAGCACAGATACGCAGTATTTT
j_call: TRBJ2-6; v_call: TRBV4-1; clone_size: NA; d_call: NA; cdr3_aa: CASSRGLSGANVLTF; cdr3_nt: TGCGCCAGCAGCCGCGGCCTCTCTGGGGCCAACGTCCTGACTTTC
j_call: TRBJ2-7; v_call: TRBV11-3; clone_size: NA; d_call: NA; cdr3_aa: CASSLDLGRMPSYEQYF; cdr3_nt: TGTGCCAGCAGCTTAGACTTGGGACGGATGCCCTCCTACGAGCAGTACTTC
j_call: TRBJ1-3; v_call: TRBV19; clone_size: NA; d_call: NA; cdr3_aa: CASTSWEGETIYF; cdr3_nt: TGTGCCAGTACCTCCTGGGAGGGTGAGACCATATATTTT
j_call: TRBJ2-1; v_call: TRBV11-3; clone_size: NA; d_call: NA; cdr3_aa: CASSSSEGRTQFF; cdr3_nt: TGTGCCAGCAGCTCCTCTGAGGGCAGGACGCAGTTCTTC
j_call: TRBJ1-3; v_call: TRBV5-1; clone_size: NA; d_call: NA; cdr3_aa: CASTPDSGNTIYF; cdr3_nt: TGCGCCAGCACCCCGGACAGTGGAAACACCATATATTTT
j_call: TRBJ1-2; v_call: TRBV10-2; clone_size: NA; d_call: TRBD1; cdr3_aa: CASSVGGWYGYTF; cdr3_nt: TGCGCCAGCAGTGTAGGGGGCTGGTATGGCTACACCTTC
j_call: TRBJ2-5; v_call: TRBV7-6; clone_size: NA; d_call: TRBD1; cdr3_aa: CASSSYRQGRQTQYF; cdr3_nt: TGTGCCAGCAGCTCGTACAGACAGGGGAGGCAGACCCAGTACTTC
j_call: TRBJ1-2; v_call: TRBV6-6; clone_size: NA; d_call: NA; cdr3_aa: CASSVTAAGYTF; cdr3_nt: TGTGCCAGCAGTGTGACGGCAGCTGGCTACACCTTC
j_call: TRBJ1-2; v_call: TRBV7-2; clone_size: NA; d_call: TRBD1; cdr3_aa: CASSYRTGGDGYTF; cdr3_nt: TGTGCCAGCAGCTATCGGACAGGGGGCGATGGCTACACCTTC
j_call: TRBJ1-5; v_call: TRBV30; clone_size: NA; d_call: NA; cdr3_aa: CAWSAAAASNQPQHF; cdr3_nt: TGTGCCTGGAGTGCAGCGGCAGCTAGCAATCAGCCCCAGCATTTT
j_call: TRBJ1-1; v_call: TRBV7-3; clone_size: NA; d_call: NA; cdr3_aa: CASSAPGQREAFF; cdr3_nt: TGTGCCAGCAGCGCCCCCGGACAGCGGGAAGCTTTCTTT
j_call: TRBJ2-7; v_call: TRBV19; clone_size: many; d_call: TRBD2; cdr3_aa: CASTQEGLAGYEQYF; cdr3_nt: TGTGCCAGTACTCAAGAGGGACTAGCCGGCTACGAGCAGTACTTC
j_call: TRBJ1-6; v_call: TRBV18; clone_size: NA; d_call: NA; cdr3_aa: CASSPDANLYNSPLHF; cdr3_nt: TGTGCCAGCTCACCGGACGCCAACCTCTATAATTCACCCCTCCACTTT
j_call: TRBJ1-5; v_call: TRBV6-6; clone_size: NA; d_call: NA; cdr3_aa: CASMTPGQGNQPQHF; cdr3_nt: TGTGCCAGCATGACCCCGGGGCAGGGCAATCAGCCCCAGCATTTT
j_call: TRBJ1-1; v_call: TRBV4-1; clone_size: NA; d_call: NA; cdr3_aa: CASSQQQGLNTEAFF; cdr3_nt: TGCGCCAGCAGCCAACAGCAAGGGCTAAACACTGAAGCTTTCTTT
j_call: TRBJ1-1; v_call: TRBV4-1; clone_size: NA; d_call: NA; cdr3_aa: CASSQEFFRVSSRNTEAFF; cdr3_nt: TGCGCCAGCAGCCAAGAATTTTTCAGGGTAAGTTCGAGGAACACTGAAGCTTTCTTT
j_call: TRBJ2-1; v_call: TRBV28; clone_size: once; d_call: NA; cdr3_aa: CASSPAFQSVRYNEQFF; cdr3_nt: TGTGCCAGCAGCCCCGCCTTTCAGAGCGTCCGTTACAATGAGCAGTTCTTC
j_call: TRBJ1-1; v_call: TRBV30; clone_size: NA; d_call: NA; cdr3_aa: CAWGLGGVRTEAFF; cdr3_nt: TGTGCCTGGGGCCTAGGTGGGGTGAGAACTGAAGCTTTCTTT
j_call: TRBJ2-1; v_call: TRBV11-3; clone_size: NA; d_call: NA; cdr3_aa: CASSLAGDWEWSEQFF; cdr3_nt: TGTGCCAGCAGCTTGGCTGGGGACTGGGAATGGAGTGAGCAGTTCTTC
j_call: TRBJ1-1; v_call: TRBV25-1; clone_size: NA; d_call: NA; cdr3_aa: CASGTGAQTEAFF; cdr3_nt: TGTGCCAGCGGAACCGGGGCACAGACTGAAGCTTTCTTT
j_call: TRBJ1-5; v_call: TRBV27; clone_size: NA; d_call: NA; cdr3_aa: CASSLRPGNQPQHF; cdr3_nt: TGTGCCAGCAGCTTAAGACCTGGCAATCAGCCCCAGCATTTT
j_call: TRBJ1-2; v_call: TRBV4-1; clone_size: few; d_call: NA; cdr3_aa: CASSQVWGNYGYTF; cdr3_nt: TGCGCCAGCAGCCAAGTTTGGGGGAACTATGGCTACACCTTC
j_call: TRBJ2-3; v_call: TRBV6-6; clone_size: NA; d_call: NA; cdr3_aa: CASSYTGGGGTDTQYF; cdr3_nt: TGTGCCAGCAGTTACACGGGGGGCGGCGGCACAGATACGCAGTATTTT
j_call: TRBJ2-5; v_call: TRBV6-6; clone_size: NA; d_call: NA; cdr3_aa: CASSYSRGMVETQYF; cdr3_nt: TGTGCCAGCAGTTACTCTCGGGGTATGGTGGAGACCCAGTACTTC